The 19 T cell receptor beta chains below were found in one sample sequenced in a study of blood T cell repertoires in COVID-19. Libraries were prepared by immunoSEQ multiplex PCR; TCRdb keeps only in-frame clonotypes and omits some of them. The repertoire has roughly 120,000 clones, around 80% of them found once; the top ten carry almost 4%. The sample was peripheral blood. The receptor source for this set is a woman older than 75 with acute or convalescent COVID-19.

The chain combines TRBV11-2 with TRBJ1-1; the D is unclear. CDR3 length: 14 residues. Germline V lookup: CDR1 SGHAT, CDR2 FQNNGV. V shed 0 bases and J shed 1 base, with 6 bases lying between them. The CDR3 here is CASSLEAGNTEAFF. The CDR3 DNA is TGTGCCAGCAGCTTAGAGGCAGGGAACACTGAAGCTTTCTTT.

The chain couples TRBV9 to TRBJ2-1; TRBD2 matches 7 bases. Germline trimming cut 0 bases from V and 5 bases from J; bases unmatched to any gene: 8. The CDR3 runs to 16 residues. CDR1 is SGDLS, CDR2 YYNGEE, per germline. CDR3 sequence (DNA): TGTGCCAGCAGCGTAGACGTCGGGAGGATCCACAATGAGCAGTTCTTC. It translates to CASSVDVGRIHNEQFF.

This chain joins TRBV3-1 (or the pseudogene TRBV3-2) and TRBJ1-2; D gene uncertain. The V gene's germline CDR1 is LGHDT and CDR2 YNNKEL (reference sequence). V gave up 5 bases and J gave up 5 bases, with 21 bases separating them. The CDR3 runs to 16 residues. Here the CDR3 reads CASSYFSGGLTYGYTF. The CDR3 DNA is TGTGCCAGCAGCTATTTTAGTGGAGGTTTGACGTATGGCTACACCTTC.

The chain links TRBV3-1 (or the pseudogene TRBV3-2) to TRBJ2-7; no clear D. Trimming removed 1 base at V and 2 bases at J, with 3 bases between. The germline CDR1 and CDR2 sequences are LGHDT and YNNKEL (reference sequence). This CDR3 has 12 residues. CDR3 nucleotide sequence: TGTGCCAGCAGCCAAGCAGCCTACGAGCAGTACTTC. It is translated as CASSQAAYEQYF.

J is TRBJ2-7 and V is TRBV20-1; 7 nucleotides line up with TRBD1. The CDR3 has 11 amino acids. Trimming cost V 4 bases and J 11 bases; bases outside gene matches: 8. Germline CDR1 is DFQATT and CDR2 is SNEGSKA (reference sequence). The CDR3 DNA is TGCAGTGCTACTACAAGGGACAGAAAGTACTTC. Translation gives CSATTRDRKYF.

V gene TRBV6-5 combines with J gene TRBJ2-2, with 7 bases that match TRBD1. The germline CDR1 and CDR2 sequences are MNHEY and SVGAGI. V gave up 9 bases and J gave up 2 bases; unmatched junction bases: 3. The CDR3 is 13 amino acids. The CDR3 coding sequence is TGTGCCAGTAGGGACAGCAACACCGGGGAGCTGTTTTTT. It translates to CASRDSNTGELFF.

This clone was observed a single time. The sample contains more than one DNA sequence encoding this CDR3. The chain employs TRBV28 and TRBJ1-1; possible D gene TRBD1, 6 bases. The CDR3 runs to 15 residues. V was cut by 5 bases and J by 1 base, with 14 bases left in between. CDR1 is MDHEN, CDR2 SYDVKM, per germline. CDR3 nucleotides: TGTGCCAGCAGTCCCGCGGGGGGCGCGAACACTGAAGCTTTCTTT. Translation: CASSPAGGANTEAFF.

The rearrangement links TRBV5-1 to TRBJ2-2, with a possible D match to TRBD1 (6 bases). This CDR3 spans 16 amino acids. The germline gives CDR1 SGHRS, CDR2 YFSETQ. With 2 bases removed from V and 0 bases from J, the gap between germline ends came to 11 bases. CDR3: CASSFQDSSNTGELFF. In DNA, the CDR3 is TGCGCCAGCAGCTTCCAGGACAGTTCGAACACCGGGGAGCTGTTTTTT.

This sequence joins TRBV19 and TRBJ2-5; D might be TRBD1 (6 bases). The CDR3 is 13 residues long. The V end lost 6 bases, the J end lost 2 bases, and 10 bases lay between the germline ends. CDR1 and CDR2 from the germline V gene are LNHDA and SQIVND (reference sequence). The CDR3 region has the DNA TGTGCCAGTAGGCCACAGGGTCAAGAGACCCAGTACTTC. This codes for CASRPQGQETQYF.

This clone was found a few times. The chain couples TRBV15 to TRBJ2-5; D is unresolved. The V end was cut by 5 bases, the J end by 2 bases, with 9 bases between. CDR3 length equals 13 residues. From germline, CDR1 is LNHNV and CDR2 YYDKDF (reference sequence). CDR3 amino acids: CATSARLQETQYF. The CDR3 DNA reads TGTGCCACCAGCGCGCGGTTGCAAGAGACCCAGTACTTC.

The chain uses TRBV7-3 and TRBJ2-2; TRBD2 matches 11 bases. CDR1 and CDR2 from the germline V gene are SGHTA and FQGTGA. Unmatched junction bases numbered 4, after V lost 4 bases and J lost 6 bases. The CDR3 is made up of 15 amino acids. CDR3 bases: TGTGCCAGCAGCTCGATAGCGGGAGGGCCCGGGGAGCTGTTTTTT. This encodes CASSSIAGGPGELFF. Using reference TRBV7-3 and TRBJ2-2 for the parts outside the CDR3, the full variable domain is GAGVSQTPSNKVTEKGKYVELRCDPISGHTALYWYRQSLGQGPEFLIYFQGTGAADDSGLPNDRFFAVRPEGSVSTLKIQRTERGDSAVYLCASSSIAGGPGELFFGEGSRLTVL.

V gene TRBV5-1 combines with J gene TRBJ2-5; 7 bases are shared with TRBD2. The V and J ends lost 9 bases and 4 bases, in that order; junction bases with no gene match: 3. The CDR3 is 11 amino acids. Germline V lookup: CDR1 SGHRS, CDR2 YFSETQ. CDR3 DNA: TGCGCCACAGGCGGGGGAGAGACCCAGTACTTC. Translating gives CATGGGETQYF.

The chain links TRBV14 to TRBJ1-1, with a tentative D call TRBD1 (5 bases). Trimming took 2 bases from V and 4 from J, leaving 17 bases between them. Per germline, CDR1 SGHDN and CDR2 FVKESK. The CDR3 loop spans 16 amino acids. Written as DNA, the CDR3 is TGTGCCAGCAGCCAATTCGGGGGTACTGTAGGCACTGAAGCTTTCTTT. This gives the protein CASSQFGGTVGTEAFF.

The V and J genes are TRBV11-2 and TRBJ2-1; 10 nucleotides align to TRBD2. CDR3 length: 15 amino acids. Germline-derived CDR1 and CDR2 are SGHAT and FQNNGV. J gave up 4 bases and V 5 bases, and 5 bases lay outside the gene matches. The CDR3 protein is CASSQTSGVYNEQFF. CDR3 nucleotide sequence: TGTGCCAGCAGCCAAACTAGCGGGGTGTACAATGAGCAGTTCTTC.

Comment on this clone: The same CDR3 can be traced to other DNA sequences in this sample. This sequence joins TRBV19 and TRBJ1-5; D gene uncertain. This CDR3 comprises 15 residues. Germline V gives CDR1 LNHDA, CDR2 SQIVND (reference sequence). Trimming took off 3 bases at V and 0 bases at J, with 9 bases between the two ends. Here the CDR3 DNA reads TGTGCCAGTAGTATCGGTACGCATAGCAATCAGCCCCAGCATTTT. This encodes CASSIGTHSNQPQHF.

The chain has TRBV6-5 and TRBJ2-3; possible D gene TRBD2, 6 bases. Trimming removed 6 bases from V and 0 bases from J, with 10 bases in between. Germline-derived CDR1 and CDR2 are MNHEY and SVGAGI. The CDR3 totals 14 residues. CDR3 nucleotides: TGTGCCAGCAGCCCCGGGAGTAGCACAGATACGCAGTATTTT. It encodes CASSPGSSTDTQYF.

The V and J genes are TRBV5-4 and TRBJ1-2, with D perhaps TRBD1 (6 bases). Germline assignment: CDR1 SGHNT and CDR2 YYREEE (reference sequence). Trimming left V 4 bases short and J 2 bases short, with 9 bases between. This CDR3 has 13 residues. The CDR3 nucleotides read TGTGCCAGCAGCCCCGGGACAAACTATGGCTACACCTTC. Translating gives CASSPGTNYGYTF.

J is TRBJ2-1 and V is TRBV19; D perhaps matches TRBD1 (7 bases). V was shortened by 3 bases and J by 3 bases, with 15 bases between the two germline ends. The CDR3 covers 16 residues. CDR1 is LNHDA and CDR2 is SQIVND in the germline V gene (reference sequence). The CDR3 loop is CASSIQGGRVYNEQFF. CDR3 sequence (DNA): TGTGCCAGTAGTATCCAGGGGGGCAGAGTCTACAATGAGCAGTTCTTC.

The CDR3 DNA is TGTGCCAGCAGTGACAGCGAAACCCTGAACACCGGGGAGCTGTTTTTT. Translating it yields CASSDSETLNTGELFF. V and J are TRBV6-2 or TRBV6-3 and TRBJ2-2; maybe TRBD1 (5 bases). V lost 5 bases to trimming and J lost 1 base, with 14 bases between them. The CDR3 runs 16 residues. The germline gives CDR1 MNHEY, CDR2 SVGEGT.